The 29 T cell receptor beta chains listed next were all sequenced from one sample in a study of control samples from healthy donors and cancer patients (dated by TCRdb to 2018 to 2021). The library relied on the immunoSEQ multiplex PCR assay. TCRdb's version of the immuneACCESS table is confined to in-frame rearrangements and falls short of the full clone set. An unresolved V gene accounts for under half of the shortfall where checked; the remainder is of unknown origin. In this sample the table shows some 130,000 clones, just under 95% of which occur a single time. Approximately 10% of the sample is taken by the ten largest. The sequencing input was blood. The source of these receptors is a young man in good health.

V is TRBV5-1 and J is TRBJ2-6; D uncertain. The CDR3 totals 15 residues. In germline, CDR1 is SGHRS, CDR2 YFSETQ. V lost 1 base and J 0 bases, leaving 5 bases between the germline ends. The CDR3 sequence: CASSLQASGANVLTF. The CDR3 DNA sequence: TGCGCCAGCAGCTTGCAAGCCTCTGGGGCCAACGTCCTGACTTTC. The whole variable domain, filled in from reference TRBV5-1 and TRBJ2-6, reads KAGVTQTPRYLIKTRGQQVTLSCSPISGHRSVSWYQQTPGQGLQFLFEYFSETQRNKGNFPGRFSGRQFSNSRSEMNVSTLELGDSALYLCASSLQASGANVLTFGAGSRLTVL.

Note on this clone: Its ends do not fully match the called genes, so a read error is possible. The chain carries TRBV23-1 and TRBJ2-1; D possibly matches TRBD1 or TRBD2 (6 bases each). TRBV23-1 is identified as an open reading frame with a role that is uncertain. CDR3 size: 12 residues. The CDR3 region is CASSQSRQGRIF. The CDR3 DNA reads as TGCGCCAGCAGTCAATCGAGGCAGGGGAGGATCTTC.

The chain couples TRBV19 to TRBJ2-7, with 13 bases fitting TRBD2. The V segment lost 5 bases and the J segment 7 bases; nucleotides outside the gene matches: 8. Germline values: CDR1 LNHDA, CDR2 SQIVND (reference sequence). The CDR3 has 15 amino acids. CDR3 DNA sequence: TGTGCCAGTAGTGCCGGGACTAGCGGGACGAGAGAGCAGTACTTC. Amino acids: CASSAGTSGTREQYF.

This chain connects TRBV6-2 or TRBV6-3 to TRBJ2-1, with D uncertain. Germline CDR1 reads MNHEY; CDR2 reads SVGEGT. The CDR3 consists of 15 residues. V shed 0 bases and J shed 2 bases, with 8 bases lying between them. This CDR3 is CASSYSTVPYNEQFF. In DNA form, the CDR3 reads TGTGCCAGCAGTTACTCGACGGTCCCCTACAATGAGCAGTTCTTC.

The sample holds one count of this clone. The chain uses TRBV15 and TRBJ1-5; D is uncertain. The CDR3 has 15 amino acids. The germline gives CDR1 LNHNV, CDR2 YYDKDF (reference sequence). V lost 1 base and J 0 bases, leaving 7 bases between the germline ends. The CDR3 DNA sequence: TGTGCCACCAGCAGAGTCGGCACTAGCAATCAGCCCCAGCATTTT. The encoded protein is CATSRVGTSNQPQHF.

The chain couples TRBV28 to TRBJ1-4; D is uncertain. The germline V gene encodes CDR1 MDHEN and CDR2 SYDVKM. Trimming pared 2 bases from V and 0 bases from J, leaving 19 bases between. This CDR3 contains 19 residues. DNA for the CDR3: TGTGCCAGCAGTTTAGAAAGCACGAGGCCCTTAGCAACTAATGAAAAACTGTTTTTT. It encodes CASSLESTRPLATNEKLFF.

The chain combines TRBV11-2 with TRBJ2-7; maybe TRBD1 (6 bases). There are 15 residues in the CDR3. Trimming removed 0 bases at V and 5 bases at J, with 14 bases between. Germline CDR1 reads SGHAT; CDR2 reads FQNNGV. This chain's CDR3 is CASSLEDHRAHEQYF. The CDR3 DNA reads as TGTGCCAGCAGCTTAGAGGATCACAGGGCTCACGAGCAGTACTTC.

The V call is TRBV3-1 (or the pseudogene TRBV3-2), the J call TRBJ2-2, with 8 bases fitting TRBD2. The germline CDR1 and CDR2 sequences are LGHDT and YNNKEL (reference sequence). V lost 2 bases, J lost 5 bases, and 4 bases stayed unmatched. This CDR3 comprises 15 residues. CDR3 protein: CASSQRERETGELFF. The CDR3 DNA sequence: TGTGCCAGCAGCCAACGGGAGCGGGAGACCGGGGAGCTGTTTTTT.

The rearrangement uses TRBV30 and TRBJ1-2; possibly TRBD1 for D (6 bases). Germline CDR1 reads GTSNPN; CDR2 reads SVGIG (reference sequence). V lost 4 bases to trimming and J lost 7 bases, with 16 bases between them. This CDR3 has 13 amino acids. CDR3 sequence reads: CAWTGPGVGGYTF. CDR3 sequence (DNA): TGTGCCTGGACGGGACCAGGGGTCGGTGGCTACACCTTC.

The chain joins TRBV2 to TRBJ2-7; D unresolved. This CDR3 comprises 11 residues. CDR1 is SNHLY and CDR2 is FYNNEI in the germline V gene. Trimming shortened V by 9 bases and J by 3 bases, and 9 bases separated the two germline ends. CDR3 DNA sequence: TGTGCCAGTAACCTACACTACGAGCAGTACTTC. Amino acid sequence: CASNLHYEQYF.

The chain is built from TRBV29-1 and TRBJ1-1; D unresolved. The CDR3 length is 16 residues. Germline loops: CDR1 SQVTM, CDR2 ANQGSEA. The ends were cut back, 7 bases at V and 0 bases at J, with 21 bases in the middle. The CDR3 DNA follows: TGCAGCGCTTCAACCGCGGGGTGGAAGTTGAACACTGAAGCTTTCTTT. It yields the protein CSASTAGWKLNTEAFF.

The chain recombines TRBV18 with TRBJ1-1, with TRBD1 as a possible D gene (5 bases). Germline V CDR1 and CDR2: KGHSH, LQKENI. This CDR3 region has 14 residues. The V end was cut by 3 bases, the J end by 6 bases, with 14 bases between. The CDR3, as DNA: TGTGCCAGCTCACCCGGGGGATGGGGAGCTGAAGCTTTCTTT. The encoded protein is CASSPGGWGAEAFF.

This chain uses TRBV6-2 or TRBV6-3 with TRBJ2-3, with 7 bases that match TRBD2. Unmatched junction bases numbered 15, after V lost 4 bases and J lost 2 bases. The germline V gene encodes CDR1 MNHEY and CDR2 SVGEGT. CDR3 length equals 18 residues. CDR3 region: CASSFQGRRESVTDTQYF. The CDR3 DNA is TGTGCCAGCAGTTTTCAGGGCAGGCGGGAGTCGGTCACAGATACGCAGTATTTT.

The chain employs TRBV6-6 and TRBJ1-3; no firm D call. Germline V gene data show CDR1 as MNHNY and CDR2 as SVGAGI (reference sequence). Between the trimmed V and J ends, which lost 6 bases and 1 base, there was a span of 13 bases. The CDR3 length is 15 residues. The CDR3 loop is CASRPSFESGNTIYF. The CDR3 DNA follows: TGTGCCAGCAGGCCTTCCTTTGAATCTGGAAACACCATATATTTT.

The CDR3 protein is CASSLVSTEAFF. As DNA, the CDR3 is TGTGCCAGCAGCTTGGTTAGCACTGAAGCTTTCTTT. V usage is TRBV5-5 and J usage is TRBJ1-1, with D unresolved. Trimming took off 0 bases at V and 4 bases at J, with 4 bases between the two ends. Looked up from germline, CDR1 is SGHKS and CDR2 is YYEKEE (reference sequence). The CDR3 runs to 12 residues.

The gene calls are TRBV28 and TRBJ2-5; the D call may be TRBD1 or TRBD2 (5 bases each). This CDR3 region has 13 residues. Trimming left V 5 bases short and J 4 bases short, with 11 bases between. Per the germline V gene, CDR1 is MDHEN and CDR2 is SYDVKM. CDR3 DNA sequence: TGTGCCAGCAGTGGGACCGTGGGAGAGACCCAGTACTTC. Protein sequence: CASSGTVGETQYF.

The chain has TRBV2 and TRBJ2-7; TRBD1 is a possible D gene (5 bases). The V and J ends lost 6 bases and 6 bases respectively, with 15 bases between them. The germline CDR1 and CDR2 sequences are SNHLY and FYNNEI. This CDR3 comprises 13 residues. This CDR3 reads CASRETGLREQYF. DNA of the CDR3: TGTGCCAGCAGGGAAACAGGTTTGCGCGAGCAGTACTTC.

This rearrangement joins TRBV6-5 to TRBJ2-1, with D perhaps TRBD2 (5 bases). Germline V gives CDR1 MNHEY, CDR2 SVGAGI. The CDR3 contains 14 residues. The ends were cut back, 0 bases at V and 10 bases at J, with 13 bases in the middle. CDR3 in DNA: TGTGCCAGCAGTTACTCGGGGATACCGGGGGAGCAGTTCTTC. It translates to CASSYSGIPGEQFF.

The chain uses TRBV5-1 and TRBJ2-1, with TRBD2 matching 14 bases. The length of the CDR3 is 17 residues. Germline assignment: CDR1 SGHRS and CDR2 YFSETQ. V lost 3 bases to trimming and J lost 4 bases; unmatched junction nucleotides: 6. The CDR3 sequence is CASSWGLAGEGYNEQFF. For the CDR3, the DNA is TGCGCCAGCAGCTGGGGACTAGCGGGAGAAGGTTACAATGAGCAGTTCTTC.

V and J are TRBV25-1 and TRBJ2-7, with TRBD2 identical over 12 bases. The J segment lost 3 bases and the V segment lost 3 bases, leaving 3 bases of the junction unmatched. CDR1 is MGHDK and CDR2 is SYGVNS in the germline V gene. There are 15 residues in the CDR3. CDR3 loop: CASSDRLAGVYEQYF. In DNA form, the CDR3 reads TGTGCCAGCAGTGACCGACTAGCGGGAGTCTACGAGCAGTACTTC.

The chain uses TRBV6-5 and TRBJ2-7; either TRBD1 or TRBD2 may supply D (5 bases each). This CDR3 region has 15 residues. CDR1 MNHEY and CDR2 SVGAGI come from the germline V gene. V shed 6 bases and J shed 1 base, with 16 bases lying between them. CDR3 protein: CASSRGRATSYEQYF. The CDR3 bases are TGTGCCAGCAGCCGGGGCAGGGCCACTTCCTACGAGCAGTACTTC.

The genes are TRBV5-5 and TRBJ1-1; the D is unclear. With 1 base removed from V and 2 bases from J, the gap between germline ends came to 12 bases. Looked up from germline, CDR1 is SGHKS and CDR2 is YYEKEE (reference sequence). The CDR3 runs 15 residues. CDR3: CASSLIRARNTEAFF. The CDR3 nucleotides are TGTGCCAGCAGCTTGATAAGGGCGCGAAACACTGAAGCTTTCTTT.

The chain has TRBV2 and TRBJ2-7; D is uncertain. CDR3 length: 12 amino acids. V was cut by 1 base and J by 6 bases, with 7 bases left in between. CDR1 is SNHLY, CDR2 FYNNEI, per germline. Here the CDR3 reads CASSEVIREQYF. The CDR3 DNA sequence: TGTGCCAGCAGTGAAGTCATTCGCGAGCAGTACTTC.

This clone was seen a single time. The J gene is TRBJ1-1, the V gene TRBV21-1. TRBV21-1 is termed a pseudogene. CDR3 length: 15 residues. The CDR3 sequence is CASSKSQIMNTEAFF. The CDR3 region has the DNA TGTGCCAGCAGCAAAAGCCAGATCATGAACACTGAAGCTTTCTTT.

J is TRBJ2-7 and V is TRBV21-1; the table's D gene call, TRBD2, was not cross checked with the DNA. TRBV21-1 counts as a pseudogene. The CDR3 contains 14 residues. The chain's CDR3 is CASSRDYSAYEQYF. CDR3 DNA: TGTGCCAGCAGCCGGGACTACTCCGCCTACGAGCAGTACTTC.

The V gene is TRBV6-6, the J gene TRBJ2-7; D gene uncertain. Trimming removed 10 bases from V and 6 bases from J, with 16 bases in between. The CDR3 sequence is 12 residues long. From germline, CDR1 is MNHNY and CDR2 SVGAGI (reference sequence). CDR3 nucleotides: TGTGCCACCACCCTGTCAGCTGGCGAGCAGTACTTC. It codes for CATTLSAGEQYF.

The chain links TRBV18 to TRBJ2-3, with a tentative D call TRBD1 (6 bases). The CDR3 consists of 16 residues. Per germline, CDR1 KGHSH and CDR2 LQKENI. Trimming removed 4 bases at V and 0 bases at J, with 14 bases between. The CDR3 DNA reads TGTGCCAGCTCACTTTTCCGGGACAAGAGCACAGATACGCAGTATTTT. This codes for CASSLFRDKSTDTQYF.

The V call is TRBV6-2 or TRBV6-3, the J call TRBJ2-1, with 7 bases aligning to TRBD1. The CDR3 is 16 amino acids. Trimming removed 2 bases from V and 1 base from J; junction bases left unmatched: 5. From germline, CDR1 is MNHEY and CDR2 SVGEGT. The CDR3 nucleotides read TGTGCCAGCAGTTACACTAGGGGGCATTCCTACAATGAGCAGTTCTTC. This encodes CASSYTRGHSYNEQFF.

The chain carries TRBV6-1 and TRBJ2-5; TRBD1 is a possible D gene (5 bases). The last part of the DNA fits TRBJ2-7 better; the J call may be wrong. In germline, CDR1 is MNHNS, CDR2 SASEGT. This CDR3 spans 14 amino acids. Here the CDR3 DNA reads TGTGCCAGCAGTGAAGTAGGGGCCTCCTACGAGCAGTACTTC. This encodes CASSEVGASYEQYF.